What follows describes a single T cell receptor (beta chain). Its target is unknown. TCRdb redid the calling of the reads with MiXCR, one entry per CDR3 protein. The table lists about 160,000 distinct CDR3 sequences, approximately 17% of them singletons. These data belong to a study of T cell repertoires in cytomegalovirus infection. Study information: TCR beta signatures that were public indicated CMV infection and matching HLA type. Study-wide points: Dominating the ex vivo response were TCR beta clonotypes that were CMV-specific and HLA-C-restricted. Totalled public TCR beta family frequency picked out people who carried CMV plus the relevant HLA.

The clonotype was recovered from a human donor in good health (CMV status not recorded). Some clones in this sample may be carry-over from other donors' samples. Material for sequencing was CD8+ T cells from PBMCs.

The CDR3 spells CASSPSGGPINANTGELFF. The DNA for the CDR3 is TGTGCCAGCAGCCCTAGCGGGGGTCCGATAAACGCGAACACCGGGGAGCTGTTTTTT. The chain employs TRBV7-8 and TRBJ2-2; 10 nucleotides match TRBD2. With V trimmed by 5 bases and J by 0 bases, 12 bases remained unmatched. Germline V gives CDR1 SGHVS, CDR2 FQNEAQ. The CDR3 has 19 amino acids.